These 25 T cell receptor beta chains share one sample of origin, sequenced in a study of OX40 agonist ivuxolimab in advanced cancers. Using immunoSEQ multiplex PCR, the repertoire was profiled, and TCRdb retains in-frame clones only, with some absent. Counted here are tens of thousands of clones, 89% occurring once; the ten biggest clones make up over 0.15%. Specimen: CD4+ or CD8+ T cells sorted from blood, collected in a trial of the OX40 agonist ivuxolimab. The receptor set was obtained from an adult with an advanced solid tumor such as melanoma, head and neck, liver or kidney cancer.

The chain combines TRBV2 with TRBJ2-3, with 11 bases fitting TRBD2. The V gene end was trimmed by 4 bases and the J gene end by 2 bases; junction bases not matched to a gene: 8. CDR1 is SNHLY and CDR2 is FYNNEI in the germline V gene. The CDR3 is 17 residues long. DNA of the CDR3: TGTGCCAGCAGTGCTACCGGGACTAGCGGACACACAGATACGCAGTATTTT. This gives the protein CASSATGTSGHTDTQYF. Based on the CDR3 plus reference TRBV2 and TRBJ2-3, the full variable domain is EPEVTQTPSHQVTQMGQEVILRCVPISNHLYFYWYRQILGQKVEFLVSFYNNEISEKSEIFDDQFSVERPDGSNFTLKIRSTKLEDSAMYFCASSATGTSGHTDTQYFGPGTRLTVL.

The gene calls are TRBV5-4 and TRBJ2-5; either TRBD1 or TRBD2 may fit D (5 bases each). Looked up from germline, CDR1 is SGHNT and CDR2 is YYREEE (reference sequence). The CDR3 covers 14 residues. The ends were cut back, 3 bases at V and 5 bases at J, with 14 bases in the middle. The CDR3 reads CASSSKHEGETQYF. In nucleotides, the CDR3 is TGTGCCAGCAGCTCGAAGCATGAGGGGGAGACCCAGTACTTC.

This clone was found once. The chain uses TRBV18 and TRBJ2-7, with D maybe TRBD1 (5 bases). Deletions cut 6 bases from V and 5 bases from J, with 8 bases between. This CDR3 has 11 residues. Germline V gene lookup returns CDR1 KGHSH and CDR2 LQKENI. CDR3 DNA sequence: TGTGCCAGCTCGGGGCTGGACGAGCAGTACTTC. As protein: CASSGLDEQYF.

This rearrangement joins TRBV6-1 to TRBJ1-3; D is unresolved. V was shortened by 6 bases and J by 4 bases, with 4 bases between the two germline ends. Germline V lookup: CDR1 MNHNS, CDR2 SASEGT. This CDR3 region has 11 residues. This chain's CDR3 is CASSRGNTIYF. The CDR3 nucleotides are TGTGCCAGCAGCCGCGGAAACACCATATATTTT.

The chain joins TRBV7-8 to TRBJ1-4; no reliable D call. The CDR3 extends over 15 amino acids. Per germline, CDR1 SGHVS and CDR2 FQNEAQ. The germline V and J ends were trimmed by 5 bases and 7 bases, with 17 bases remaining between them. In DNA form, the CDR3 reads TGTGCCAGCAGCCCAAGACATAAGAGCGGTGAAAAACTGTTTTTT. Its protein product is CASSPRHKSGEKLFF.

CDR3 in DNA: TGTGCCAGCAGTGAACGGTTGGCAGGAGGGGAGCTGTTTTTT. Translated, it gives CASSERLAGGELFF. This chain connects TRBV6-1 to TRBJ2-2, with no clear D. Germline CDR1 and CDR2: MNHNS and SASEGT. Trimming left V 2 bases short and J 8 bases short, with 12 bases between. CDR3 length equals 14 residues.

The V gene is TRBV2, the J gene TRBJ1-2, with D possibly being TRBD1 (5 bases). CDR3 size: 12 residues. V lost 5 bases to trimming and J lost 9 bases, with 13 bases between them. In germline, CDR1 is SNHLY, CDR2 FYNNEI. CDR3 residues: CASSYTGPSYTF. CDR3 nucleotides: TGTGCCAGCAGTTATACGGGACCGAGCTACACCTTC.

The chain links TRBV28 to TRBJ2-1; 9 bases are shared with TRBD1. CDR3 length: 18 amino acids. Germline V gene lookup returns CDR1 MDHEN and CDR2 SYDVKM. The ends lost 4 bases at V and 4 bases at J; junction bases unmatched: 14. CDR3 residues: CASSSPWDRETVYNEQFF. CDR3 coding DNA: TGTGCCAGCAGTTCCCCATGGGACAGGGAGACTGTATACAATGAGCAGTTCTTC.

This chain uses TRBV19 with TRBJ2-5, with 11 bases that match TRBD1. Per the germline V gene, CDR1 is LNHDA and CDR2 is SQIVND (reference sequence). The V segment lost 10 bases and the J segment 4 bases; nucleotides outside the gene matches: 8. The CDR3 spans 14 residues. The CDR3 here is CATGPGTGGETQYF. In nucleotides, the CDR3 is TGTGCCACAGGCCCCGGGACAGGGGGAGAGACCCAGTACTTC.

The CDR3 sequence: CAWSVGRVATEAFF. In nucleotides, the CDR3 is TGTGCCTGGAGTGTAGGGCGGGTAGCCACTGAAGCTTTCTTT. This sequence joins TRBV30 and TRBJ1-1; D unresolved. Germline V gene lookup returns CDR1 GTSNPN and CDR2 SVGIG (reference sequence). The ends were cut back, 0 bases at V and 4 bases at J, with 12 bases in the middle. This CDR3 is 14 amino acids long.

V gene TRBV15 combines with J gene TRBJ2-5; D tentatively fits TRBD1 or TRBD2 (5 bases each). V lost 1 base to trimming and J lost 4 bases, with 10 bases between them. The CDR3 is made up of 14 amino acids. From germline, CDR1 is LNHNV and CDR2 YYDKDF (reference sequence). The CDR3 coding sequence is TGTGCCACCAGCAGAGGGACGGGGCTAGAGACCCAGTACTTC. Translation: CATSRGTGLETQYF.

The CDR3 loop is CASSVDGGLSYEQYF. The CDR3 DNA sequence: TGTGCCAGCAGCGTAGATGGGGGACTCTCCTACGAGCAGTACTTC. The J gene is TRBJ2-7, the V gene TRBV9; perhaps TRBD2 as D (6 bases). Germline V lookup: CDR1 SGDLS, CDR2 YYNGEE. The CDR3 contains 15 residues. V lost 0 bases, J lost 0 bases, and 10 bases lay in between.

The CDR3 spells CASSLVQQETQYF. The CDR3 coding sequence is TGTGCCAGCAGTTTGGTGCAGCAAGAGACCCAGTACTTC. This chain connects TRBV27 to TRBJ2-5; no clear D gene. The germline CDR1 and CDR2 sequences are MNHEY and SMNVEV (reference sequence). V was shortened by 3 bases and J by 2 bases, with 7 bases between the two germline ends. The length of the CDR3 is 13 residues.

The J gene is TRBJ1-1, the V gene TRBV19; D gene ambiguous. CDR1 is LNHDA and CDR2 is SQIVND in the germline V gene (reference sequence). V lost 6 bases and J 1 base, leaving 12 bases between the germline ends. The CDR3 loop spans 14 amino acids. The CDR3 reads CASRPVAANTEAFF. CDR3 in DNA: TGTGCCAGTAGACCCGTGGCGGCGAACACTGAAGCTTTCTTT.

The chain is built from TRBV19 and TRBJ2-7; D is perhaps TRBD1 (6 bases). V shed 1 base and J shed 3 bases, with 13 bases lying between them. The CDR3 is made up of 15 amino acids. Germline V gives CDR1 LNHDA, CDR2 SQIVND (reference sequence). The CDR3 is CASSIASTGDYEQYF. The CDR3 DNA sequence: TGTGCCAGTAGTATAGCCTCGACAGGAGACTACGAGCAGTACTTC.

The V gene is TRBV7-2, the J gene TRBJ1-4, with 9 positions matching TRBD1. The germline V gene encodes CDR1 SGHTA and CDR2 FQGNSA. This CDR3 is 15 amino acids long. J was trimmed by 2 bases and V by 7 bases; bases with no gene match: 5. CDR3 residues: CASKDRGGTNEKLFF. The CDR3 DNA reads TGTGCCAGCAAGGACAGGGGAGGCACTAATGAAAAACTGTTTTTT. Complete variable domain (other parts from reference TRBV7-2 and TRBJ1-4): GAGVSQSPSNKVTEKGKDVELRCDPISGHTALYWYRQSLGQGLEFLIYFQGNSAPDKSGLPSDRFSAERTGGSVSTLTIQRTQQEDSAVYLCASKDRGGTNEKLFFGSGTQLSVL.

CDR3 sequence: CASSVAPGDNSPLHF. Here the CDR3 DNA reads TGTGCCAGCAGCGTAGCTCCCGGGGATAATTCACCCCTCCACTTT. V and J are TRBV9 and TRBJ1-6; D remains ambiguous. Per germline, CDR1 SGDLS and CDR2 YYNGEE. The length of the CDR3 is 15 residues. Trimming shortened V by 0 bases and J by 5 bases, and 9 bases separated the two germline ends.

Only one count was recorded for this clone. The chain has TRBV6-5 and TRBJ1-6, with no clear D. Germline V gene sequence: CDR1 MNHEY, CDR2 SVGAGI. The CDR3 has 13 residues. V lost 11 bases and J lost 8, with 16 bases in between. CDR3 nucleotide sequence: TGTGCCGGAGGTCGGGTCTCTCATTCACCCCTCCACTTT. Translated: CAGGRVSHSPLHF.

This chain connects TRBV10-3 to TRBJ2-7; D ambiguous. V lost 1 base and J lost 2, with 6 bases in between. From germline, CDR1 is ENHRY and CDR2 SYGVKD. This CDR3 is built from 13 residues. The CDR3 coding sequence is TGTGCCATCAGTGAGTACGGAGCCTACGAGCAGTACTTC. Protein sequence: CAISEYGAYEQYF.

The CDR3 region is CAWSVPGPAGTEAFF. CDR3 nucleotide sequence: TGTGCCTGGAGTGTGCCGGGGCCAGCGGGGACTGAAGCTTTCTTT. The chain is built from TRBV30 and TRBJ1-1; D perhaps matches TRBD1 (5 bases). The germline V gene encodes CDR1 GTSNPN and CDR2 SVGIG (reference sequence). The CDR3 is 15 amino acids. Trimming pared 0 bases from V and 5 bases from J, leaving 16 bases between. Complete variable domain (other parts from reference TRBV30 and TRBJ1-1): SQTIHQWPATLVQPVGSPLSLECTVEGTSNPNLYWYRQAAGRGLQLLFYSVGIGQISSEVPQNLSASRPQDRQFILSSKKLLLSDSGFYLCAWSVPGPAGTEAFFGQGTRLTVV.

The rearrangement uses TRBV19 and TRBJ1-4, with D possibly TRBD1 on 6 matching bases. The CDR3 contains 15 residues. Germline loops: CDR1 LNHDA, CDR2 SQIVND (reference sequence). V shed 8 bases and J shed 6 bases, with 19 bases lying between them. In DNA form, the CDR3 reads TGTGCCAGTCGGCCAGGGGCTCAGGACGATGAAAAACTGTTTTTT. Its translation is CASRPGAQDDEKLFF.

The CDR3 sequence: CASQGQGLNEQFF. In DNA form, the CDR3 reads TGTGCCAGCCAGGGACAGGGCCTCAATGAGCAGTTCTTC. The chain uses TRBV11-1 and TRBJ2-1, with TRBD1 matching over 9 bases. J lost 6 bases, V lost 8 bases, and 5 bases had no gene match. CDR3 length: 13 amino acids. Germline V gives CDR1 SGHAT, CDR2 FQDESV (reference sequence).

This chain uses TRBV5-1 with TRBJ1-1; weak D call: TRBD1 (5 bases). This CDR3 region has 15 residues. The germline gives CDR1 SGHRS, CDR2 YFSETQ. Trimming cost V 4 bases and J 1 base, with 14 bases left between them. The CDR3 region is CASSIGGGSNTEAFF. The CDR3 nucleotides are TGCGCCAGCAGCATTGGGGGAGGGTCGAACACTGAAGCTTTCTTT.

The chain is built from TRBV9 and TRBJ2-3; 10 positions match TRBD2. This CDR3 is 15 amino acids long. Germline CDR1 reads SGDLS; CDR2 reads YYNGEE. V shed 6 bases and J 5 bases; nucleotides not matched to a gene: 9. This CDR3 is CASTMGGLAIDTQYF. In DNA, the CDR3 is TGTGCCAGCACCATGGGGGGACTAGCGATAGATACGCAGTATTTT. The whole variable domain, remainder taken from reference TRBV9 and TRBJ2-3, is DSGVTQTPKHLITATGQRVTLRCSPRSGDLSVYWYQQSLDQGLQFLIQYYNGEERAKGNILERFSAQQFPDLHSELNLSSLELGDSALYFCASTMGGLAIDTQYFGPGTRLTVL.

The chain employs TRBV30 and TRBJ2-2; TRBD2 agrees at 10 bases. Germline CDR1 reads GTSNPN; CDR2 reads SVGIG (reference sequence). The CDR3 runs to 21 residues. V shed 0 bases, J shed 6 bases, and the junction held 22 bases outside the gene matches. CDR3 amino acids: CAWSVPPSGGDWRAPPGELFF. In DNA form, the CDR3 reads TGTGCCTGGAGTGTACCCCCCAGCGGGGGGGATTGGAGGGCTCCTCCCGGGGAGCTGTTTTTT.